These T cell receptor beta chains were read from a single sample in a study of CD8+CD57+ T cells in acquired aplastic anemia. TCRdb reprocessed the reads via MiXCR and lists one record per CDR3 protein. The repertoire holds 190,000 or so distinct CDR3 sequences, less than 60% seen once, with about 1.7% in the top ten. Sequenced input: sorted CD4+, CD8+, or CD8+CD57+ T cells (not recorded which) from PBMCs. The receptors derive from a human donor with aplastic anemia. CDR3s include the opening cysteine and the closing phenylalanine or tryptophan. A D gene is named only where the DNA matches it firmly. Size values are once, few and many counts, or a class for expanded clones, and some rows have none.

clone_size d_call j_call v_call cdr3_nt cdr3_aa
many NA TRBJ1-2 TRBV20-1 TGCAGTGGCGGCAGTACCAGACGTGGCTACACCTTC CSGGSTRRGYTF
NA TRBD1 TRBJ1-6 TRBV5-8 TGTGCCAGCAGCTTGGGGACAGGCCCGGGGGCCCTCCACTTT CASSLGTGPGALHF
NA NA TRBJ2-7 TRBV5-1 TGCGCCAGCAGCCCGACAGGTGACGAGCAGTACTTC CASSPTGDEQYF
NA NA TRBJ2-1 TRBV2 TGTGCCAGCAGTGAACGCGACTGGTACAATGAGCAGTTCTTC CASSERDWYNEQFF
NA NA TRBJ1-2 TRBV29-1 TGCAGCGTTGTTCGGGACGACCTCGGGGATGGCTACACCTTC CSVVRDDLGDGYTF
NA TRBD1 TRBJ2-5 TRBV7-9 TGTGCCAGCAGCTCAGCAGGGGGCAAGGGGACCCAGTACTTC CASSSAGGKGTQYF
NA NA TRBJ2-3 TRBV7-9 TGTGCCAGCAGTCCCGAGGAGACAGATACGCAGTATTTT CASSPEETDTQYF
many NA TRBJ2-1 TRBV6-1 TGTGCCAGCAGTGAAATGAGCGCCTCCTACAATGAGCAGTTCTTC CASSEMSASYNEQFF
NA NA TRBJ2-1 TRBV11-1 TGTGCCAGCAGCTTAACGGGGCTAGCCGGCGATGAGCAGTTCTTC CASSLTGLAGDEQFF
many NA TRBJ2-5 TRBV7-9 TGTGCCAGCAGCTTAGCTTGGAGGGAAGAGACCCAGTACTTC CASSLAWREETQYF
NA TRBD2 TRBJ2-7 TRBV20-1 TGCAGTGCTAGGGGATCACTAGCGGGGGCCGCCTACGAGCAGTACTTC CSARGSLAGAAYEQYF
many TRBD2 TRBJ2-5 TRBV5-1 TGCGCCAGCAGAACTCCTAGCGGAGAGGGCCCCCAAGAGACCCAGTACTTC CASRTPSGEGPQETQYF
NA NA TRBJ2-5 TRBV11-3 TGTGCCAGCAGACCCCTAGAGAGAGAGACCCAGTACTTC CASRPLERETQYF
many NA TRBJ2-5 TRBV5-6 TGTGCCAGCAGCGTACGAGAGACCCAGTACTTC CASSVRETQYF
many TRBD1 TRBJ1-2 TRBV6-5 TGTGCCAGCAGCCTCGGGACAGGGCGAGGCTACACCTTC CASSLGTGRGYTF
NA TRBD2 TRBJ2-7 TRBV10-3 TGTGCCATCAGGGACGTAGCGGGGGGGGGCTACGAGCAGTACTTC CAIRDVAGGGYEQYF
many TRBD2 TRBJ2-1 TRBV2 TGTGCCAGCAGTCCGACTAGCGGGGGCCCCTGGAATGAGCAGTTCTTC CASSPTSGGPWNEQFF
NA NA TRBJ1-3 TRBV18 TGTGCCAGCTCACCAGAGATGCCTGACTCTGGAAACACCATATATTTT CASSPEMPDSGNTIYF
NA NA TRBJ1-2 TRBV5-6 TGTGCCGGCATCCCCAGGTCATCGATGATACTCAATGGCCACACCTTC CAGIPRSSMILNGHTF
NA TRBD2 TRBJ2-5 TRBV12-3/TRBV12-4 TGTGCCAGCAGTCGGGACTACCAAGAGGCCCAGTACTTC CASSRDYQEAQYF
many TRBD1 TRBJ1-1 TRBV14 TGTGCCAGCAGCCAACTACAGGGGGCAACTGAAGCTTTCTTT CASSQLQGATEAFF
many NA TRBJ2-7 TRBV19 TGTGCCAGTATGGGCGAAGGGACGGCCGACTACGAGCAGTACTTC CASMGEGTADYEQYF
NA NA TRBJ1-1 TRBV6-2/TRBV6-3 TGTGCCAGCAGTTACTTTCGGGTTAACACTGAAGCTTTCTTT CASSYFRVNTEAFF
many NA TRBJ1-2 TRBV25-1 TGTGCCAGCAGTGGGGGCAGGATCTATGGCTACACCTTC CASSGGRIYGYTF
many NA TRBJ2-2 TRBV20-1 TGCAGTGCAACCCAGGGCACCGGGGAGCTGTTTTTT CSATQGTGELFF
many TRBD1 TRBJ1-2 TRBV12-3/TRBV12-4 TGTGCCAGCAGTCTTTATCAGGGGGTCGGCTACACCTTC CASSLYQGVGYTF
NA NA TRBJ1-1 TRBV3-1 TGTGCCAGCAGCCCCCAGACCCACTCAGGCACTGAAGCTTTCTTT CASSPQTHSGTEAFF
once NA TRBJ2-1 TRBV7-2 TGTGCCAGCAGCTTCGAACCTTACAATGAGCAGTTCTTC CASSFEPYNEQFF
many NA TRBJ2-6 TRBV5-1 TGCGCCAGCACTAGTATGGCCTCTGGGGCCAACGTCCTGACTTTC CASTSMASGANVLTF
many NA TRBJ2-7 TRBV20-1 TGCAGTGCTAGAGATCGCGGAGGGAGGTTGGATTCCTACGAGCAGTACTTC CSARDRGGRLDSYEQYF
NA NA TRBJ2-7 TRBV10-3 TGTGCCAGCAGACCCGGGGGGCAGTACTTC CASRPGGQYF
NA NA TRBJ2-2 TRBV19 TGTGCCAGTAGGGCAGGGGCCTACACCGGGGAGCTGTTTTTT CASRAGAYTGELFF
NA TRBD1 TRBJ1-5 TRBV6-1 TGTGCCAGCAGTGAGACCCGGACAGGGTTCGAGAGTCAGCCCCAGCATTTT CASSETRTGFESQPQHF
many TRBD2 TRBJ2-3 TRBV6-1 TGTGCCAGCAGTCCACTAGCGGGAGGGACAGATACGCAGTATTTT CASSPLAGGTDTQYF
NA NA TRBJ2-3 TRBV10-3 TGTGCCATCAGTGCGGACCTCTCTAGCACAGATACGCAGTATTTT CAISADLSSTDTQYF
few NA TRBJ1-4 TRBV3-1 TGTGCCAGCAGCGGGAAACGAGGGGGGGAAAAACTGTTTTTT CASSGKRGGEKLFF
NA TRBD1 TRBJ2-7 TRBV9 TGTGCCTCCGGGACAGCTCCCTACGAGCAGTACTTC CASGTAPYEQYF
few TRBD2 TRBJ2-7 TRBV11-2 TGTGCCAGCAGCAGGGCCCCGACTAGCGCCGCCGTCGAGCAGTACTTC CASSRAPTSAAVEQYF
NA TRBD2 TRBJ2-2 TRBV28 TGTGCCAGCAGTTTACGGGAGGGAATTGTTTCCGGGGAGCTGTTTTTT CASSLREGIVSGELFF
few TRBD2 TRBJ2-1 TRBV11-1 TGTGCCAGCAGCTTAGCGGTGGGGACTAGCGGGAGTATCGGTGTAGGGAATGAGCAGTTCTTC CASSLAVGTSGSIGVGNEQFF
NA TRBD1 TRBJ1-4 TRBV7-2 TGTGCCAGCAGTGCTAGCGGGACAGGGTATGAAAAACTGTTTTTT CASSASGTGYEKLFF
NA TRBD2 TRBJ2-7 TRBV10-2 TGCGCCAGCAGTGATCCCCAGAGACTAGCGGGAAAGGAGCAGTACTTC CASSDPQRLAGKEQYF
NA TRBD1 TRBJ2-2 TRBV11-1 TGTGCCAGCAGGTTAGACAGGGGGCGAGACACCGGGGAGCTGTTTTTT CASRLDRGRDTGELFF
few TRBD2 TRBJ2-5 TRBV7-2 TGTGCCAGCAGGGGAGCTAGCGGAGAGACCCAGTACTTC CASRGASGETQYF
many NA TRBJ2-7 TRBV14 TGTGCCAGCAGCCCTGGGAAGGGTCCCTACGAGCAGTACTTC CASSPGKGPYEQYF
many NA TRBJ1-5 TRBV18 TGTGCCAGCTCACCACGTTACACGGACCCTCAGCATTTT CASSPRYTDPQHF
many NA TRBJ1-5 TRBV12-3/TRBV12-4 TGTGCCAGCAGTTTATCGGCAGGGAAAGATCAGCCCCAGCATTTT CASSLSAGKDQPQHF
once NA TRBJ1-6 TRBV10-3 TGTGCCACCCGGGACGGATATAATTCACCCCTCCACTTT CATRDGYNSPLHF
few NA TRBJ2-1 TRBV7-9 TGTGCCAGCAGCTTAGGTCGGGAGCAGTTCTTC CASSLGREQFF
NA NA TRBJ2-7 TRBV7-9 TGTGCCAGCAGCTTATTTGTGGGACCCTACGAGCAGTACTTC CASSLFVGPYEQYF
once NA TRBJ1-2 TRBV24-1 TGTGCCACCAGTGATCCGACAGTACCTAACTATGGCTACACCTTC CATSDPTVPNYGYTF
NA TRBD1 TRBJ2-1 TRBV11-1 TGTGCCAGCAGCTTATTATTAGGGACAGGCTACAATGAGCAGTTCTTC CASSLLLGTGYNEQFF
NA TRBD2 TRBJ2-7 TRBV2 TGTGCCAGCAGGACCCCGACACTAGCGGACCACTACGAGCAGTACTTC CASRTPTLADHYEQYF